This T cell receptor beta chain was profiled in a study of blood T cells in healthy people across ages. About this clonotype itself: What it binds is unknown.

General study results and limits: Getting older went along with TCR beta diversity per million T cells dropping roughly linearly.

Trimming removed 0 bases from V and 9 bases from J, with 6 bases in between. The CDR3 length is 12 residues. Per the germline V gene, CDR1 is MNHEY and CDR2 is SVGAGI. Primers used in a second PCR of about 6 to 11 cycles were a sample-barcoded 5' primer and a J-beta primer mix. TCRdb reprocessed the 5' RACE reads with MiXCR, giving one entry per CDR3 protein. Found here are approximately 1,000,000 distinct CDR3 sequences, less than 45% of them singletons; the top ten hold around 13%. Input material: blood. The origin of this receptor is a man aged 18 to 29 in good health. This chain joins TRBV6-5 and TRBJ2-1, with D unresolved. The CDR3 sequence: CASSYSNSEQFF. CDR3 nucleotide sequence: TGTGCCAGCAGTTACTCGAATTCTGAGCAGTTCTTC.